This TCR beta chain was obtained from a study of shared clonotypes between healthy human individuals. Study-wide background: Researchers assigned three CD4 naive, three CD4 memory, two CD8 naive and one CD8 memory plate to each donor.

Trimming took 6 bases from V and 4 from J, leaving 13 bases between them. This CDR3 has 13 residues. CDR1 SGHRS and CDR2 YFSETQ come from the germline V gene. The test was conducted at deep level. Profiled with immunoSEQ multiplex PCR; TCRdb holds only in-frame clones, not every one. The sample comprises about 680,000 clones, 55% to 75% of which are singletons, and approximately 2% rests with the top ten. Study observations and caveats: The generation probabilities recorded for non-shared clonotypes fell below those of clonotypes shared by all four donors. As a rule, naive subsets had a larger estimated richness than memory subsets.

Notes on this clone: The antigen remains undetermined.

The V and J genes are TRBV5-1 and TRBJ1-2, with D unresolved. The material sequenced was memory CD4+ T cells sorted from blood. Described subset: CD45RA-negative fraction. This receptor was identified in a woman aged 30 to 39 in good health. CDR3 residues: CASTPDQTYGYTF. CDR3 nucleotides: TGCGCCAGCACCCCAGACCAAACCTATGGCTACACCTTC.